Presented here are 3 T cell receptor beta chains from one specimen sequenced in a study of cytomegalovirus exposure and HLA in healthy donors. The PCR had 60 Vbeta and 13 Jbeta primers. Produced via immunoSEQ multiplex PCR; TCRdb's table is partial and in-frame only. The table shows approximately 110,000 clones, with approximately 80% occurring only once. Sequencing used PBMCs. Receptor source: a man aged 45-65 years in good health and CMV-seronegative.

The rearrangement joins TRBV7-9 to TRBJ1-1; D gene unclear. V dropped 10 bases and J dropped 6 bases, with 3 bases sitting between them. Germline V CDR1 and CDR2: SEHNR, FQNEAQ (reference sequence). The CDR3 runs 8 residues. In DNA, the CDR3 is TGTGCCACGGCTGAAGCTTTCTTT. Translating gives CATAEAFF.

The rearrangement links TRBV15 to TRBJ1-4; tentatively, D is TRBD1 (6 bases). The CDR3 is 16 amino acids. Looked up from germline, CDR1 is LNHNV and CDR2 is YYDKDF (reference sequence). V lost 1 base and J 7 bases, leaving 16 bases between the germline ends. This CDR3 is CATSRGEAGAREKLFF. The CDR3 DNA follows: TGTGCCACCAGCAGAGGTGAGGCAGGGGCTCGTGAAAAACTGTTTTTT.

The chain joins TRBV2 to TRBJ2-1, with D tentatively TRBD2 (5 bases). The CDR3 totals 13 residues. V lost 11 bases, J lost 8 bases, and 19 bases lay in between. Germline CDR1 reads SNHLY; CDR2 reads FYNNEI. CDR3 bases: TGTGCCGCAATAAGAGGGTTCGGGGATGAGCAGTTCTTC. Translation gives CAAIRGFGDEQFF.